The 25 T cell receptor beta chains reported below all come from one sample, sequenced in a study of blood T cell repertoires in COVID-19. Sequenced by immunoSEQ multiplex PCR; TCRdb stores in-frame clones only, minus some. The repertoire holds fewer than 350,000 clones, with around 85% as singletons. What was sequenced was PBMCs or T cells enriched from blood (not recorded which). These TCRs come from a woman aged 40 to 50 with acute COVID-19.

This chain joins TRBV19 and TRBJ2-7, with 8 bases aligning to TRBD1. V dropped 3 bases and J dropped 0; count of bases not matched to a gene: 7. This CDR3 comprises 16 residues. Germline assignment: CDR1 LNHDA and CDR2 SQIVND (reference sequence). The CDR3 spells CASSIGRTGSSYEQYF. CDR3 bases: TGTGCCAGTAGTATTGGTCGGACAGGGAGCTCCTACGAGCAGTACTTC.

The chain is built from TRBV19 and TRBJ1-1; D may be TRBD1 (5 bases). This CDR3 has 17 amino acids. Trimming took 7 bases from V and 1 from J, leaving 22 bases between them. Per the germline V gene, CDR1 is LNHDA and CDR2 is SQIVND (reference sequence). CDR3 in amino acids: CASTPGGVILRNTEAFF. The CDR3 DNA is TGTGCCAGTACCCCGGGAGGGGTGATTTTAAGGAACACTGAAGCTTTCTTT.

V is TRBV9 and J is TRBJ2-5, with 10 bases fitting TRBD1. CDR3 length: 15 residues. V gave up 4 bases and J gave up 1 base; unmatched junction bases: 4. In germline, CDR1 is SGDLS, CDR2 YYNGEE. CDR3 residues: CASSMGQGTQETQYF. The CDR3 coding sequence is TGTGCCAGCAGCATGGGACAGGGGACCCAAGAGACCCAGTACTTC.

The chain combines TRBV18 with TRBJ2-7, with 8 bases fitting TRBD1. The V gene's germline CDR1 is KGHSH and CDR2 LQKENI. This CDR3 region has 15 residues. The ends lost 3 bases at V and 6 bases at J; junction bases unmatched: 10. The CDR3 DNA reads as TGTGCCAGCTCACCGCGAGAGGCAGGGGGCTCCGAGCAGTACTTC. This gives the protein CASSPREAGGSEQYF. The complete variable domain, with remaining parts taken from reference TRBV18 and TRBJ2-7, reads NAGVMQNPRHLVRRRGQEARLRCSPMKGHSHVYWYRQLPEEGLKFMVYLQKENIIDESGMPKERFSAEFPKEGPSILRIQQVVRGDSAAYFCASSPREAGGSEQYFGPGTRLTVT.

The chain has TRBV5-1 and TRBJ2-7, with 14 bases matching TRBD2. The germline CDR1 and CDR2 sequences are SGHRS and YFSETQ. There are 17 residues in the CDR3. The V segment lost 3 bases and the J segment 9 bases; nucleotides outside the gene matches: 14. Here the CDR3 DNA reads TGCGCCAGCAGCTCCGGGACTAGCGGGAGTTTATTGGCTGGGCAGTACTTC. This translates into CASSSGTSGSLLAGQYF.

The V and J genes are TRBV5-1 and TRBJ2-3, with no clear D. This CDR3 has 14 amino acids. Germline V gene lookup returns CDR1 SGHRS and CDR2 YFSETQ. V dropped 0 bases and J dropped 3 bases, with 8 bases sitting between them. DNA of the CDR3: TGCGCCAGCAGCTTGGCTACAGATACAGATACGCAGTATTTT. The encoded protein is CASSLATDTDTQYF.

As to this clone: At one boundary the junction diverges from the germline segment, which might be a read error. The chain recombines TRBV7-7 with TRBJ1-2, with TRBD1 identical over 7 bases. Germline CDR1 is SSHAT and CDR2 is FNYEAQ (reference sequence). CDR3 length: 16 amino acids. CDR3 region: CASIQLRGQLNYGYTF. CDR3 bases: TGTGCTAGCATCCAATTAAGGGGACAGCTAAACTATGGCTACACCTTC.

The chain employs TRBV6-1 and TRBJ1-2; TRBD1 is a possible D gene (6 bases). V was trimmed by 3 bases and J by 4 bases, leaving 12 bases between them. The V gene's germline CDR1 is MNHNS and CDR2 SASEGT. The CDR3 spans 14 residues. Here the CDR3 reads CASSDGGHGYGYTF. CDR3 nucleotides: TGTGCCAGCAGTGATGGGGGACACGGCTATGGCTACACCTTC.

The V call is TRBV9, the J call TRBJ1-4; no clear D gene. Germline assignment: CDR1 SGDLS and CDR2 YYNGEE. The CDR3 runs 14 residues. V was cut by 7 bases and J by 0 bases, with 10 bases left in between. The CDR3 DNA follows: TGTGCCAGCCCCCACGAGGCAACTAATGAAAAACTGTTTTTT. Residues: CASPHEATNEKLFF. Full variable domain (outside the CDR3, taken from reference TRBV9 and TRBJ1-4): DSGVTQTPKHLITATGQRVTLRCSPRSGDLSVYWYQQSLDQGLQFLIQYYNGEERAKGNILERFSAQQFPDLHSELNLSSLELGDSALYFCASPHEATNEKLFFGSGTQLSVL.

The gene calls are TRBV21-1 and TRBJ2-4; TRBD2 reflects the table's D call only, with no check against the DNA. TRBV21-1 is a pseudogene. This CDR3 is 19 amino acids long. The DNA for the CDR3 is TGTGCCAGCAGCCAAGAGCGGGGGGGAGACGCACTAGCCAAAAACATTCAGTACTTC. Translated: CASSQERGGDALAKNIQYF.

The chain combines TRBV7-2 with TRBJ1-1; tentatively, D is TRBD1 (6 bases). CDR1 is SGHTA, CDR2 FQGNSA, per germline. The V end was cut by 1 base, the J end by 1 base, with 10 bases between. This CDR3 contains 15 residues. The CDR3 loop is CASSLEGRGNTEAFF. CDR3 nucleotides: TGTGCCAGCAGCTTAGAGGGCAGGGGGAACACTGAAGCTTTCTTT.

The chain recombines TRBV9 with TRBJ1-3; 7 nucleotides line up with TRBD1. CDR3 length: 16 residues. V trimming: 4 bases; J trimming: 0 bases; junction bases outside the gene matches: 7. The germline gives CDR1 SGDLS, CDR2 YYNGEE. The CDR3 is CASSIGQVYSGNTIYF. The CDR3 DNA is TGTGCCAGCAGCATTGGACAGGTCTACTCTGGAAACACCATATATTTT.

The chain employs TRBV28 and TRBJ1-1; TRBD1 might be the D (6 bases). V lost 3 bases to trimming and J lost 2 bases, with 16 bases between them. The germline gives CDR1 MDHEN, CDR2 SYDVKM. The CDR3 runs to 16 residues. The CDR3 reads CASSFGGLLLNTEAFF. The CDR3 nucleotides read TGTGCCAGCAGTTTCGGGGGGCTACTACTTAACACTGAAGCTTTCTTT.

The DNA of the CDR3 is TGTGCCAGCAGTAGACATAAGGCGGGAGCCAGCACAGATACGCAGTATTTT. Translation: CASSRHKAGASTDTQYF. The V and J genes are TRBV28 and TRBJ2-3; 7 bases fit TRBD2. Per germline, CDR1 MDHEN and CDR2 SYDVKM. Germline trimming cut 5 bases from V and 0 bases from J; bases unmatched to any gene: 11. This CDR3 region has 17 residues.

The chain recombines TRBV18 with TRBJ2-7, with 9 bases matching TRBD1. Germline V CDR1 and CDR2: KGHSH, LQKENI. The CDR3 covers 15 residues. Unmatched junction bases numbered 6, after V lost 6 bases and J lost 0 bases. CDR3 amino acids: CASSLGQGSSYEQYF. CDR3 DNA sequence: TGTGCCAGCTCTCTAGGACAGGGGAGCTCCTACGAGCAGTACTTC.

This chain uses TRBV7-8 with TRBJ1-1, with TRBD1 matching 10 bases. The V segment lost 1 base and the J segment 11 bases; nucleotides outside the gene matches: 10. In germline, CDR1 is SGHVS, CDR2 FQNEAQ. The CDR3 extends over 15 amino acids. CDR3 DNA: TGTGCCAGCAGCTTAGGGGGGACAGGGGCGATTGATGCTTTCTTT. Its protein product is CASSLGGTGAIDAFF.

The CDR3 sequence is CASSPTGTGGEKLFF. DNA of the CDR3: TGCGCCAGCAGCCCTACAGGGACAGGGGGTGAAAAACTGTTTTTT. The chain uses TRBV4-1 and TRBJ1-4, with 11 positions matching TRBD1. V trimming: 4 bases; J trimming: 7 bases; junction bases outside the gene matches: 5. Germline V gives CDR1 MGHRA, CDR2 YSYEKL. The CDR3 loop spans 15 amino acids.

The chain joins TRBV19 to TRBJ2-1, with 16 nucleotides matching TRBD2. V gave up 7 bases and J gave up 9 bases; unmatched junction bases: 12. This CDR3 is built from 17 residues. Looked up from germline, CDR1 is LNHDA and CDR2 is SQIVND (reference sequence). This CDR3 reads CASTLGGLAGGLGEQFF. The CDR3 coding sequence is TGTGCCAGTACCCTAGGGGGACTAGCGGGAGGGCTTGGTGAGCAGTTCTTC.

The chain recombines TRBV28 with TRBJ2-1, with 7 bases lining up with TRBD1. Per germline, CDR1 MDHEN and CDR2 SYDVKM. V shed 3 bases, J shed 4 bases, and the junction held 6 bases outside the gene matches. The CDR3 has 15 amino acids. CDR3 nucleotide sequence: TGTGCCAGCAGTTTGATACAGGGGATTTACAATGAGCAGTTCTTC. The encoded protein is CASSLIQGIYNEQFF.

The chain is built from TRBV28 and TRBJ1-3; D might be TRBD1 (5 bases). Between the trimmed V and J ends, which lost 3 bases and 2 bases, there was a span of 11 bases. This CDR3 region has 15 residues. Germline lookup yields CDR1 MDHEN and CDR2 SYDVKM. The CDR3 coding sequence is TGTGCCAGCAGTTTTCAGGGTTCAGCTGGAAACACCATATATTTT. This sequence encodes CASSFQGSAGNTIYF.

The rearrangement links TRBV6-2 or TRBV6-3 to TRBJ1-6; no reliable D call. This CDR3 is built from 17 residues. Trimming left V 2 bases short and J 6 bases short, with 17 bases between. Per germline, CDR1 MNHEY and CDR2 SVGEGT. CDR3 bases: TGTGCCAGCAGTTACCCGGGAATGAAGAACTCTAATTCACCCCTCCACTTT. This gives the protein CASSYPGMKNSNSPLHF.

This rearrangement joins TRBV7-7 to TRBJ2-5; 8 bases are shared with TRBD2. V shed 1 base and J 5 bases; nucleotides not matched to a gene: 9. The CDR3 is 16 residues long. CDR1 is SSHAT, CDR2 FNYEAQ, per germline (reference sequence). The CDR3 bases are TGTGCCAGCAGCTTAGGAGGGACTAGAGAACTGGAGACCCAGTACTTC. It translates to CASSLGGTRELETQYF.

This clone was detected only a few times. The chain is built from TRBV28 and TRBJ1-2, with D possibly TRBD1 on 5 matching bases. CDR1 MDHEN and CDR2 SYDVKM come from the germline V gene. This CDR3 has 11 amino acids. V lost 10 bases, J lost 4 bases, and 10 bases lay in between. The CDR3 nucleotides read TGTGCCACCGACGGGGGCTATGGCTACACCTTC. Translated: CATDGGYGYTF.

The chain has TRBV12-3 or TRBV12-4 and TRBJ1-2, with 7 bases identical to TRBD1. The CDR3 spans 13 residues. The V gene end was trimmed by 6 bases and the J gene end by 5 bases; junction bases not matched to a gene: 6. The CDR3 bases are TGTGCCAGCAGAGCGACAGGGCCGTATGGCTACACCTTC. It translates to CASRATGPYGYTF.

V gene TRBV7-2 combines with J gene TRBJ2-1; possible D gene TRBD2, 5 bases. This CDR3 is built from 16 residues. V lost 1 base and J 4 bases, leaving 14 bases between the germline ends. Germline loops: CDR1 SGHTA, CDR2 FQGNSA. The CDR3 DNA reads TGTGCCAGCAGCTTAGATATAGCTAGCAGGTACAATGAGCAGTTCTTC. Encoded protein: CASSLDIASRYNEQFF. Complete variable domain (other parts from reference TRBV7-2 and TRBJ2-1): GAGVSQSPSNKVTEKGKDVELRCDPISGHTALYWYRQSLGQGLEFLIYFQGNSAPDKSGLPSDRFSAERTGGSVSTLTIQRTQQEDSAVYLCASSLDIASRYNEQFFGPGTRLTVL.